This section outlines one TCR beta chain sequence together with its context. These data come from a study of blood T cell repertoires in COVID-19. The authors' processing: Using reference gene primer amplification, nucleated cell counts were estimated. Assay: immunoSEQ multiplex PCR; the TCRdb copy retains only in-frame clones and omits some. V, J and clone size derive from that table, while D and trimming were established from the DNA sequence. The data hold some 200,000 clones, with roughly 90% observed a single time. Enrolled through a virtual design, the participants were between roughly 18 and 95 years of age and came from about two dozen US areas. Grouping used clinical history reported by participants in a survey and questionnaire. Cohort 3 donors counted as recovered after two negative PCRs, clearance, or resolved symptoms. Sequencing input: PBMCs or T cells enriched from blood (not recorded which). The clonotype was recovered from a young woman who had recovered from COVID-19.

This CDR3 is CASSYDYGYEQYF. The CDR3 DNA is TGTGCCAGCAGCTACGACTACGGCTACGAGCAGTACTTC. This chain uses TRBV5-5 with TRBJ2-7; perhaps TRBD2 as D (5 bases). The length of the CDR3 is 13 residues. Germline V lookup: CDR1 SGHKS, CDR2 YYEKEE (reference sequence). V dropped 3 bases and J dropped 3 bases, with 10 bases sitting between them.